This entry features one TCR beta chain sequence. Its antigen is unidentified. The same CDR3 arises from other DNA sequences in this sample as well. Germline CDR1 and CDR2: MNHEY and SMNVEV (reference sequence). The CDR3 contains 14 residues. V was cut by 6 bases and J by 3 bases, with 12 bases left in between. It was at deep level that the assay was run. The data were produced by immunoSEQ multiplex PCR, yet TCRdb's version contains in-frame clones alone and is incomplete. In the table there are some 2,100,000 clones, 93% of which are singletons. The sample belongs to a study of shared clonotypes between healthy human individuals. Findings of the study overall: An effect of sequencing depth on clonotype sharing among donors was expected.

Terminally differentiated effector memory CD45RA+ cells were left out of the naive CD8 fraction, which was CD45RO-negative and positively selected for CCR7. None of the donors, who were healthy HIV-negative adults, had recently had acute infections or vaccinations. What was sequenced was naive CD8+ T cells from PBMCs. This clonotype was sampled from a man between 18 and 35 years old in good health. Some clones in this sample may be carry-over from other donors' samples. The genes are TRBV27 and TRBJ1-5, with D tentatively TRBD1 (5 bases). For the CDR3, the DNA is TGTGCCAGCAGCTCCTCAGGGTACAATCAGCCCCAGCATTTT. Translated: CASSSSGYNQPQHF.